These 8 T cell receptor beta chains were sequenced from one sample in a study of CD8+CD57+ T cells in acquired aplastic anemia. The sequenced patients had an expansion of CD8+CD57+ cells seen by flow cytometry. Genomic DNA constituted the template upon which TCR beta VDJ and CDR3 profiling was performed. TCRdb re-analysed the reads in MiXCR, keeping a single row per CDR3 protein. The data contain 180,000 or so distinct CDR3 sequences, roughly 48% of them singletons. Material: sorted CD4+, CD8+, or CD8+CD57+ T cells (not recorded which) from PBMCs. The source is a human donor with aplastic anemia.

This clonotype was picked up many times. The V and J genes are TRBV4-3 and TRBJ2-2; the D is unclear. Germline-derived CDR1 and CDR2 are LGHNA and YSLEER. The CDR3 totals 18 residues. Between the trimmed V and J ends, which lost 1 base and 2 bases, there was a span of 17 bases. The CDR3 here is CASSQGRITRINTGELFF. The CDR3 nucleotides read TGCGCCAGCAGCCAAGGGCGGATCACCCGGATAAACACCGGGGAGCTGTTTTTT.

In its sample, this clonotype was seen many times. V gene TRBV5-1 combines with J gene TRBJ1-2; TRBD1 agrees at 7 bases. The trim removed 1 base at V and 6 bases at J, leaving 3 bases unmatched. CDR3 size: 13 residues. The germline gives CDR1 SGHRS, CDR2 YFSETQ. The CDR3 DNA reads as TGCGCCAGCAGCTTGAGACAGGGCCATGGCTACACCTTC. Translating gives CASSLRQGHGYTF.

This clonotype was counted at least ten times. This chain uses TRBV9 with TRBJ2-1, with 11 nucleotides matching TRBD2. The germline gives CDR1 SGDLS, CDR2 YYNGEE. After removal of 0 bases from V and 9 bases from J, the junction contained 8 bases not matched to a gene. This CDR3 is 16 amino acids long. The CDR3 spells CASSVGNSGGAGEQFF. The DNA of the CDR3 is TGTGCCAGCAGCGTAGGTAATAGCGGGGGGGCCGGTGAGCAGTTCTTC.

V and J are TRBV24-1 and TRBJ1-5; TRBD1 agrees at 8 bases. There are 14 residues in the CDR3. J gave up 12 bases and V 1 base, and 7 bases lay outside the gene matches. Germline V gene lookup returns CDR1 KGHDR and CDR2 SFDVKD. This chain's CDR3 is CATSDFKTGEVQHF. CDR3 DNA: TGTGCCACCAGTGATTTTAAGACAGGGGAGGTCCAGCATTTT.

The chain uses TRBV18 and TRBJ1-2; D gene uncertain. Trimming took 0 bases from V and 4 from J, leaving 12 bases between them. The CDR3 has 15 amino acids. From germline, CDR1 is KGHSH and CDR2 LQKENI. The DNA for the CDR3 is TGTGCCAGCTCACCACCGACGGGCCCCGGCTATGGCTACACCTTC. Protein product: CASSPPTGPGYGYTF. Full variable domain (missing parts from reference TRBV18 and TRBJ1-2): NAGVMQNPRHLVRRRGQEARLRCSPMKGHSHVYWYRQLPEEGLKFMVYLQKENIIDESGMPKERFSAEFPKEGPSILRIQQVVRGDSAAYFCASSPPTGPGYGYTFGSGTRLTVV.

The chain uses TRBV27 and TRBJ1-5, with no clear D. CDR3 length: 14 residues. With 10 bases removed from V and 5 bases from J, the gap between germline ends came to 18 bases. CDR1 is MNHEY and CDR2 is SMNVEV in the germline V gene (reference sequence). The CDR3 DNA is TGTGCCATCCGAGGTCTCGTTAATGATCAGCCCCAGCATTTT. Translation gives CAIRGLVNDQPQHF.

The table lists this clonotype with many counts. The rearrangement links TRBV19 to TRBJ1-1, with 8 bases aligning to TRBD1. Germline lookup yields CDR1 LNHDA and CDR2 SQIVND (reference sequence). The CDR3 consists of 15 residues. V was clipped by 4 bases and J by 1 base; unmatched bases: 5. The chain's CDR3 is CASSTQGAPNTEAFF. DNA of the CDR3: TGTGCCAGTAGTACCCAGGGGGCTCCGAACACTGAAGCTTTCTTT.

Of note for this clonotype: Mismatch with germline at one junction end may stem from a read error. The rearrangement uses TRBV2 and TRBJ2-7; 10 bases are shared with TRBD1. The CDR3 runs 15 residues. The germline V gene has CDR1 SNHLY and CDR2 FYNNEI. The CDR3 loop is CASSPGTGVVYEQYF. The CDR3 DNA reads TGCGCCAGCAGTCCCGGGACAGGGGTCGTGTACGAGCAGTACTTC.